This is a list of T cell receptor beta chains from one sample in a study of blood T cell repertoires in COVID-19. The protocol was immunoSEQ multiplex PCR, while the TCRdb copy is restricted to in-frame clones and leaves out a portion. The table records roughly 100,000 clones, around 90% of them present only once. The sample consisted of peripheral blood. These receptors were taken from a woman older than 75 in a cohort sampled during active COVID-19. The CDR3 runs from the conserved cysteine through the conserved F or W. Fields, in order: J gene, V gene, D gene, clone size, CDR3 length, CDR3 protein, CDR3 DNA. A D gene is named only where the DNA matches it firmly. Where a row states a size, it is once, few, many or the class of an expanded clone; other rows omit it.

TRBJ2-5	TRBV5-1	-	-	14	CASSFGGPEETQYF	TGCGCCAGCAGCTTTGGCGGGCCGGAGGAGACCCAGTACTTC
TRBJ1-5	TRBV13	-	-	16	CASSLRGGLGNQPQHF	TGTGCCAGCAGCTTGCGGGGGGGGTTAGGGAATCAGCCCCAGCATTTT
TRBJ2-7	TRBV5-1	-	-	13	CASSLRQSYEQYF	TGCGCCAGCAGCCTACGACAGAGCTACGAGCAGTACTTC
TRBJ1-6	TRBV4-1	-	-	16	CASKKGGGDYNSPLHF	TGCGCCAGCAAAAAAGGGGGGGGCGACTATAATTCACCCCTCCACTTT
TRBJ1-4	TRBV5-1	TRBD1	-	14	CASSFGTENEKLFF	TGCGCCAGCAGCTTCGGGACAGAGAATGAAAAACTGTTTTTT
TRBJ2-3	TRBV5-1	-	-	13	CASSPPSTDTQYF	TGCGCCAGCAGCCCCCCGAGCACAGATACGCAGTATTTT
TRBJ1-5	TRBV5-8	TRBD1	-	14	CASSLGQNYQPQHF	TGTGCCAGCAGCCTGGGACAGAATTATCAGCCCCAGCATTTT
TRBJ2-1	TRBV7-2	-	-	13	CASSLGLLHEQFF	TGTGCCAGCAGCTTAGGACTACTGCATGAGCAGTTCTTC
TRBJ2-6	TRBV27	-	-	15	CASERNRAGANVLTF	TGTGCCAGCGAAAGAAACAGGGCTGGGGCCAACGTCCTGACTTTC
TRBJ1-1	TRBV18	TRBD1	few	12	CASSLQGFEAFF	TGTGCCAGCTCACTACAGGGGTTTGAAGCTTTCTTT
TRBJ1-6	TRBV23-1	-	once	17	CASSQGVRDAYNSPLHF	TGCGCCAGCAGTCAAGGGGTCCGGGATGCCTATAATTCACCCCTCCACTTT
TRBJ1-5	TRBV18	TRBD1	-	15	CASSPGQGATGPQHF	TGTGCCAGCTCACCGGGACAGGGGGCCACGGGGCCCCAGCATTTT
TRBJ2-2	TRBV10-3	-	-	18	CAISESVTLGGHTGELFF	TGTGCCATCAGTGAGTCGGTGACCCTCGGCGGGCACACCGGGGAGCTGTTTTTT
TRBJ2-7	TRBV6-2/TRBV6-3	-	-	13	CASSKDSFYEQYF	TGTGCCAGCAGTAAGGACAGCTTTTACGAGCAGTACTTC
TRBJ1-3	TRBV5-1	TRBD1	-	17	CASSSGQGQSSGNTIYF	TGCGCCAGCAGCTCCGGACAGGGTCAAAGCTCTGGAAACACCATATATTTT
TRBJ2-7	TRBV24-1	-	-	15	CATSDPNDRFNEQYF	TGTGCCACCAGTGATCCCAATGACAGGTTTAACGAGCAGTACTTC
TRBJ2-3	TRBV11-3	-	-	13	CASSKLETDTQYF	TGTGCCAGCAGCAAACTCGAGACAGATACGCAGTATTTT
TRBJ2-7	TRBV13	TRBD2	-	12	CASSGTTYEQYF	TGTGCCAGCAGTGGGACTACCTACGAGCAGTACTTC
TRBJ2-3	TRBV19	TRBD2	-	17	CASSILTSGRVADTQYF	TGTGCCAGTAGTATCCTCACTAGCGGGAGGGTCGCAGATACGCAGTATTTT
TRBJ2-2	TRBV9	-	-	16	CASSLHPGEGTGELFF	TGTGCCAGCAGCCTCCATCCAGGGGAGGGCACCGGGGAGCTGTTTTTT
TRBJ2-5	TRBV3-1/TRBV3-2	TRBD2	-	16	CASSHWTSGNRETQYF	TGTGCCAGCAGCCACTGGACTAGCGGGAATCGAGAGACCCAGTACTTC
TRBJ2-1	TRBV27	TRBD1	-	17	CASSSPPGTGDYNEQFF	TGTGCCAGCAGTTCCCCGCCCGGGACAGGGGACTACAATGAGCAGTTCTTC
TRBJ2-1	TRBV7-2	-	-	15	CASVWEASSYNEQFF	TGTGCCAGTGTCTGGGAGGCGAGCTCCTACAATGAGCAGTTCTTC
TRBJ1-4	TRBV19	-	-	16	CASSTSVGGFGEKLFF	TGTGCCAGTAGCACGTCGGTTGGGGGCTTTGGTGAAAAACTGTTTTTT
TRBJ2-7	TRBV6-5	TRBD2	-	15	CASSPSGDFTYEQYF	TGTGCCAGCAGTCCCAGCGGGGATTTTACCTACGAGCAGTACTTC
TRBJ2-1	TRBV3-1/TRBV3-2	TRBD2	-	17	CASSRLFSGALSNEQFF	TGTGCCAGCAGCCGACTCTTTAGCGGGGCCCTCTCCAATGAGCAGTTCTTC
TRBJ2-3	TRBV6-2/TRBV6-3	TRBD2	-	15	CASSYQRGSTDTQYF	TGTGCCAGCAGTTACCAGCGGGGGAGCACAGATACGCAGTATTTT
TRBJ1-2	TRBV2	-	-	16	CASSEIPGRRVGGYTF	TGTGCCAGCAGTGAAATCCCGGGGCGGAGGGTAGGTGGCTACACCTTC
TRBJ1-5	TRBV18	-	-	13	CASSPIQDQPQHF	TGTGCCAGCTCACCAATACAGGACCAGCCCCAGCATTTT
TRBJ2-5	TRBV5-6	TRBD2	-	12	CASSREAGGQYF	TGTGCCAGCAGCCGGGAGGCGGGGGGCCAGTACTTC
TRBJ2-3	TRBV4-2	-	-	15	CASSQAGTSFDTQYF	TGTGCCAGCAGCCAGGCCGGGACTTCTTTCGATACGCAGTATTTT
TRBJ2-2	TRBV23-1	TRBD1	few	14	CASGPDRGGGELFF	TGCGCCAGCGGGCCAGACAGGGGCGGCGGGGAGCTGTTTTTT
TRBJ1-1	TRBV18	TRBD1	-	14	CASSPDRGTTEAFF	TGTGCCAGCTCACCAGACAGGGGGACCACTGAAGCTTTCTTT
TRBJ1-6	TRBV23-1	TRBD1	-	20	CASSPWTGGTISSYNSPLHF	TGCGCCAGCAGTCCATGGACAGGGGGAACGATCAGCTCCTATAATTCACCCCTCCACTTT
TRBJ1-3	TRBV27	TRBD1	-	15	CASSQRTGLGNTIYF	TGTGCCAGCAGTCAAAGGACAGGGCTAGGAAACACCATATATTTT
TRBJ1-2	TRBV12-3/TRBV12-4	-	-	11	CASTLDGGYTF	TGTGCCAGCACACTCGATGGTGGCTACACCTTC
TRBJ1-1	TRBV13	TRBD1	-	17	CASSLSWTGGLNTEAFF	TGTGCCAGCAGCTTATCCTGGACAGGGGGACTGAACACTGAAGCTTTCTTT
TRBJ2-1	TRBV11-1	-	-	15	CASSLVGSLFNEQFF	TGTGCCAGCAGCTTGGTCGGGAGCCTATTCAATGAGCAGTTCTTC
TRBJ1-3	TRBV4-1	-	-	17	CASSQAIGTRRGNTIYF	TGCGCCAGCAGCCAAGCGATAGGAACGAGGAGGGGAAACACCATATATTTT
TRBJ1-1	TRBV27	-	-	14	CASSSTWEGREAFF	TGTGCCAGCAGTTCGACCTGGGAGGGGCGTGAAGCTTTCTTT
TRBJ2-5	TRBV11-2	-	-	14	CASSSTLGGETQYF	TGTGCCAGCAGCTCGACTCTTGGGGGGGAGACCCAGTACTTC
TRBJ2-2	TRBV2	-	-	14	CASSQPDSTGELFF	TGTGCCAGCAGCCAACCTGACAGCACCGGGGAGCTGTTTTTT
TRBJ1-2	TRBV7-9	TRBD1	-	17	CASIFGTVGRENYGYTF	TGTGCCAGCATTTTCGGGACAGTTGGCCGGGAAAACTATGGCTACACCTTC
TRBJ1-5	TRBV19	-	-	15	CASKAAGLSNQPQHF	TGTGCCAGTAAAGCCGCGGGCCTTAGCAATCAGCCCCAGCATTTT
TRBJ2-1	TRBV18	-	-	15	CASLSLGSSYNEQFF	TGTGCCAGCCTTTCTCTGGGGAGCTCCTACAATGAGCAGTTCTTC
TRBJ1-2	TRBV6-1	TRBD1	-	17	CASSVSNVRQGGRGYTF	TGTGCCAGCAGTGTCTCCAATGTTCGACAGGGGGGAAGAGGGTACACCTTC
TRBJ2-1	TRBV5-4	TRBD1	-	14	CASSFPGQNNEQFF	TGTGCCAGCAGCTTCCCGGGACAGAACAATGAGCAGTTCTTC
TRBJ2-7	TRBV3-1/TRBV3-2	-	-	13	CASSPGNSYEQYF	TGTGCCAGCAGCCCCGGGAACTCCTACGAGCAGTACTTC
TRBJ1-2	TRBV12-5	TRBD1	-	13	CASGDRGVDGYTF	TGTGCTAGTGGGGACAGGGGGGTCGATGGCTACACCTTC
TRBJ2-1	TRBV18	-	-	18	CASSPQGPVGGLWNEQFF	TGTGCCAGCTCACCACAAGGGCCCGTCGGGGGGCTTTGGAATGAGCAGTTCTTC
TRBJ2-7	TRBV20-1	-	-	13	CSASGDSYDEQYF	TGCAGTGCTAGTGGGGACTCCTACGACGAGCAGTACTTC
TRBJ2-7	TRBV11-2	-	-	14	CASSLGPGAYEQYF	TGTGCCAGCAGCCTAGGCCCCGGGGCCTACGAGCAGTACTTC
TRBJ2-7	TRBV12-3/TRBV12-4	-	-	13	CASSLTGSYEQYF	TGTGCCAGCAGTTTGACAGGCTCCTACGAGCAGTACTTC
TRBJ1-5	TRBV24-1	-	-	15	CATSDAGRSNQPQHF	TGTGCCACCAGTGACGCGGGACGGTCCAATCAGCCCCAGCATTTT
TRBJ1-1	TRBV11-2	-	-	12	CASSFLDTEAFF	TGTGCCAGCAGCTTCTTAGACACTGAAGCTTTCTTT
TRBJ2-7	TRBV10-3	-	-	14	CAIGSLGDSYEQYF	TGTGCCATCGGATCATTGGGAGATTCCTACGAGCAGTACTTC
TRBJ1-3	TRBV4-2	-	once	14	CASSQAVNGNTIYF	TGTGCCAGCAGCCAAGCCGTTAATGGAAACACCATATATTTT
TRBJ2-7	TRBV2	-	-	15	CASKVGSDSSYEQYF	TGTGCCAGCAAAGTCGGGTCAGACTCATCCTACGAGCAGTACTTC
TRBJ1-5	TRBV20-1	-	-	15	CSVSPPVGGNQPQHF	TGCAGTGTTAGTCCCCCGGTCGGAGGCAATCAGCCCCAGCATTTT
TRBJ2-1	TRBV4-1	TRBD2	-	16	CASSQASSGAYNEQFF	TGCGCCAGCAGCCAAGCCTCTAGCGGGGCCTACAATGAGCAGTTCTTC